The 27 T cell receptor beta chains below come from one sample, sequenced in a study of cytomegalovirus exposure and HLA in healthy donors. The PCR employed 60 Vbeta primers together with 13 Jbeta primers. Method: immunoSEQ multiplex PCR; TCRdb's copy keeps in-frame clones and lacks some. The data hold about 140,000 clones, with about 80% observed a single time. The material sequenced was PBMCs. These TCRs come from a woman aged 40 to 50 in good health and CMV-seronegative.

The sample holds a few counts of this clone. The rearrangement uses TRBV6-1 and TRBJ1-4, with D perhaps matching TRBD1 (6 bases). Germline-derived CDR1 and CDR2 are MNHNS and SASEGT. Trimming took off 8 bases at V and 5 bases at J, with 12 bases between the two ends. CDR3 length: 13 amino acids. The CDR3 spells CASGGQLNEKLFF. The DNA of the CDR3 is TGTGCCAGCGGAGGACAGCTAAATGAAAAACTGTTTTTT.

The CDR3: CATKNLNRDRGSGTEAFF. CDR3 nucleotide sequence: TGTGCCACCAAAAACTTAAACAGGGATCGAGGGTCTGGGACTGAAGCTTTCTTT. This rearrangement joins TRBV10-3 to TRBJ1-1; a possible D gene is TRBD1 (6 bases). The CDR3 is 18 residues long. CDR1 is ENHRY and CDR2 is SYGVKD in the germline V gene. V lost 10 bases, J lost 5 bases, and 32 bases lay in between.

V usage is TRBV7-8 and J usage is TRBJ1-5; D not resolved. The length of the CDR3 is 14 residues. V shed 4 bases and J shed 4 bases, with 11 bases lying between them. The germline gives CDR1 SGHVS, CDR2 FQNEAQ. CDR3: CASSSPGFNQPQHF. Here the CDR3 DNA reads TGTGCCAGCAGCTCTCCAGGTTTTAATCAGCCCCAGCATTTT.

The gene calls are TRBV7-9 and TRBJ2-1; 7 nucleotides match TRBD2. V shed 6 bases and J 9 bases; nucleotides not matched to a gene: 17. The germline CDR1 and CDR2 sequences are SEHNR and FQNEAQ (reference sequence). The length of the CDR3 is 16 residues. CDR3 coding DNA: TGTGCCAGCAGTTGGACTAGTTGGGGGACCCCTTTTGAGCAGTTCTTC. This codes for CASSWTSWGTPFEQFF.

The chain couples TRBV5-4 to TRBJ2-3; TRBD2 agrees at 8 bases. Germline V CDR1 and CDR2: SGHNT, YYREEE (reference sequence). V lost 2 bases and J lost 5; bases outside the gene matches: 10. CDR3 length equals 16 residues. CDR3 sequence reads: CASSLRGREGLDTQYF. In DNA, the CDR3 is TGTGCCAGCAGCTTAAGGGGACGGGAGGGCCTAGATACGCAGTATTTT.

This chain connects TRBV12-1 to TRBJ1-1; the DNA was not used to check the table's D call, TRBD1. TRBV12-1 is given as a pseudogene. The CDR3 runs 15 residues. Here the CDR3 reads CASSLRGRGDTEAFF. CDR3 DNA sequence: TGTGCCAGCAGCTTACGGGGCAGGGGGGACACTGAAGCTTTCTTT.

The chain carries TRBV9 and TRBJ1-4; perhaps TRBD1 as D (6 bases). The germline V gene has CDR1 SGDLS and CDR2 YYNGEE. V lost 0 bases and J 7 bases, leaving 13 bases between the germline ends. The CDR3 totals 15 residues. The CDR3 protein is CASSVGTARGEKLFF. In DNA, the CDR3 is TGTGCCAGCAGCGTAGGGACAGCGAGGGGTGAAAAACTGTTTTTT. Drawing the rest from reference TRBV9 and TRBJ1-4, the complete variable domain is DSGVTQTPKHLITATGQRVTLRCSPRSGDLSVYWYQQSLDQGLQFLIQYYNGEERAKGNILERFSAQQFPDLHSELNLSSLELGDSALYFCASSVGTARGEKLFFGSGTQLSVL.

V gene TRBV27 combines with J gene TRBJ2-7; D is ambiguous. The CDR3 is 14 amino acids. The germline gives CDR1 MNHEY, CDR2 SMNVEV (reference sequence). Trimming took 5 bases from V and 2 from J, leaving 13 bases between them. CDR3 loop: CASSRDWITYEQYF. The CDR3 bases are TGTGCCAGCAGTAGAGACTGGATTACCTACGAGCAGTACTTC.

The rearrangement joins TRBV7-8 to TRBJ2-3, with D unclear. Germline V lookup: CDR1 SGHVS, CDR2 FQNEAQ. The CDR3 contains 14 residues. V was pared by 5 bases and J by 1 base, with 10 bases between. The CDR3 reads CASSISRGTDTQYF. In nucleotides, the CDR3 is TGTGCCAGCAGCATTTCCCGGGGCACAGATACGCAGTATTTT.

The chain uses TRBV27 and TRBJ1-1; no reliable D call. Germline CDR1 reads MNHEY; CDR2 reads SMNVEV (reference sequence). This CDR3 has 14 amino acids. Trimming took off 3 bases at V and 2 bases at J, with 10 bases between the two ends. CDR3 sequence: CASSLYGSNTEAFF. As DNA, the CDR3 is TGTGCCAGCAGTTTGTATGGGAGCAACACTGAAGCTTTCTTT.

The chain carries TRBV19 and TRBJ2-5, with TRBD2 matching 13 bases. The end of the DNA is better explained by TRBJ2-7, so the J call may be wrong. This CDR3 comprises 15 residues. Germline V CDR1 and CDR2: LNHDA, SQIVND (reference sequence). The CDR3: CASSTGLAGVYEQYF. The CDR3 DNA follows: TGTGCCAGTAGTACCGGACTAGCGGGAGTCTACGAGCAGTACTTC.

About this clone: At one end, the junction sequence differs from germline, possibly due to a read error. V usage is TRBV4-1 and J usage is TRBJ2-1, with unresolved D. The CDR3 is 13 residues long. The germline gives CDR1 MGHRA, CDR2 YSYEKL. The DNA for the CDR3 is TGCGCCAGCAGCCGCAGCTCCTACAGTGAGCAGTTCTTC. It translates to CASSRSSYSEQFF.

The chain is built from TRBV9 and TRBJ2-7; 7 nucleotides agree with TRBD2. With 1 base clipped from V and 5 bases from J, the junction kept 6 bases outside the gene matches. Looked up from germline, CDR1 is SGDLS and CDR2 is YYNGEE. The CDR3 totals 14 residues. The CDR3 loop is CASSVRGDFHEQYF. The CDR3 DNA is TGTGCCAGCAGCGTACGGGGGGATTTCCACGAGCAGTACTTC.

The gene calls are TRBV5-1 and TRBJ2-2; the match to TRBD1 covers 8 bases. This CDR3 has 14 amino acids. Germline V gene lookup returns CDR1 SGHRS and CDR2 YFSETQ. J lost 5 bases, V lost 3 bases, and 3 bases had no gene match. The CDR3 DNA follows: TGCGCCAGCAGCTACGGACAGGGAACCGGGGAGCTGTTTTTT. As protein: CASSYGQGTGELFF.

This rearrangement joins TRBV19 to TRBJ2-7, with TRBD2 matching 9 bases. Germline assignment: CDR1 LNHDA and CDR2 SQIVND (reference sequence). V shed 8 bases, J shed 2 bases, and the junction held 7 bases outside the gene matches. CDR3 size: 14 residues. The CDR3 reads CASARLAGTYEQYF. The CDR3 nucleotides read TGTGCCAGTGCCCGTCTAGCGGGAACCTACGAGCAGTACTTC.

This clone came up a few times. For the CDR3, the DNA is TGTGCCAGCAGTCAGGAAGCCGTTTACAATGAGCAGTTCTTC. Translated, it gives CASSQEAVYNEQFF. The chain links TRBV28 to TRBJ2-1; D remains ambiguous. The V and J ends lost 5 bases and 4 bases respectively, with 12 bases between them. Per germline, CDR1 MDHEN and CDR2 SYDVKM. This CDR3 has 14 amino acids.

This clone was found once. J is TRBJ2-2 and V is TRBV7-3, with D hard to call. The CDR3 covers 15 residues. Germline V gene data show CDR1 as SGHTA and CDR2 as FQGTGA. With 3 bases removed from V and 0 bases from J, the gap between germline ends came to 8 bases. CDR3 DNA: TGTGCCAGCAGCTTCGGTCCAACGAACACCGGGGAGCTGTTTTTT. Translating gives CASSFGPTNTGELFF.

This clone has just one count. The V call is TRBV9, the J call TRBJ2-7; 11 nucleotides match TRBD2. Germline V gives CDR1 SGDLS, CDR2 YYNGEE. The CDR3 is made up of 16 amino acids. V dropped 4 bases and J dropped 1; count of bases not matched to a gene: 7. DNA for the CDR3: TGTGCCAGCAGCCCGGGACTAGCGGAAGAATCCTACGAGCAGTACTTC. Amino acids: CASSPGLAEESYEQYF. Combining the CDR3 with reference TRBV9 and TRBJ2-7 gives the whole variable domain DSGVTQTPKHLITATGQRVTLRCSPRSGDLSVYWYQQSLDQGLQFLIQYYNGEERAKGNILERFSAQQFPDLHSELNLSSLELGDSALYFCASSPGLAEESYEQYFGPGTRLTVT.

Points on this clone: Other DNA sequences of this sample code for an identical CDR3. The V gene is TRBV27, the J gene TRBJ2-7; 13 bases match TRBD2. Germline lookup yields CDR1 MNHEY and CDR2 SMNVEV (reference sequence). J gave up 7 bases and V 5 bases, and 5 bases lay outside the gene matches. This CDR3 is built from 14 residues. The CDR3 coding sequence is TGTGCCAGCAGTCCCGGACTAGCGGGAGTTGAGCAGTACTTC. Its protein product is CASSPGLAGVEQYF.

The chain uses TRBV6-6 and TRBJ1-4; no clear D. Between the trimmed V and J ends, which lost 2 bases and 7 bases, there was a span of 5 bases. The CDR3 covers 12 residues. Per the germline V gene, CDR1 is MNHNY and CDR2 is SVGAGI (reference sequence). The CDR3 is CASSYAGEKLFF. The CDR3 DNA follows: TGTGCCAGCAGTTACGCGGGTGAAAAACTGTTTTTT.

The gene calls are TRBV2 and TRBJ2-3, with 13 bases fitting TRBD2. Germline V gene lookup returns CDR1 SNHLY and CDR2 FYNNEI. J lost 0 bases, V lost 6 bases, and 6 bases had no gene match. This CDR3 spans 17 amino acids. This chain's CDR3 is CASSPGTSGMSTDTQYF. CDR3 nucleotide sequence: TGTGCCAGCAGCCCCGGGACTAGCGGGATGAGCACAGATACGCAGTATTTT.

As regards this clone: The same CDR3 can be traced to other DNA sequences in this sample. The V gene is TRBV4-1, the J gene TRBJ2-7; TRBD1 is a possible D gene (6 bases). The CDR3 consists of 16 residues. V was pared by 1 base and J by 3 bases, with 16 bases between. Germline V CDR1 and CDR2: MGHRA, YSYEKL. The chain's CDR3 is CASSQVGSGQRYEQYF. DNA of the CDR3: TGCGCCAGCAGCCAAGTTGGATCCGGACAGCGCTACGAGCAGTACTTC.

This rearrangement joins TRBV28 to TRBJ2-2; 7 positions agree with TRBD1. Germline CDR1 and CDR2: MDHEN and SYDVKM. V gave up 4 bases and J gave up 1 base; unmatched junction bases: 3. The CDR3 spans 15 residues. In DNA form, the CDR3 reads TGTGCCAGCAGTTCTCGGGACAGGAACACCGGGGAGCTGTTTTTT. It codes for CASSSRDRNTGELFF.

The V call is TRBV9, the J call TRBJ1-3; D is uncertain. Germline-derived CDR1 and CDR2 are SGDLS and YYNGEE. This CDR3 has 15 residues. Trimming took off 2 bases at V and 8 bases at J, with 17 bases between the two ends. In DNA, the CDR3 is TGTGCCAGCAGCGTTGGAGGGTCCCATTATGACACCATATATTTT. Amino acid sequence: CASSVGGSHYDTIYF.

The V call is TRBV4-3, the J call TRBJ2-2; 7 positions match TRBD2. The V gene end was trimmed by 2 bases and the J gene end by 3 bases; junction bases not matched to a gene: 3. CDR3 length: 15 amino acids. Germline V lookup: CDR1 LGHNA, CDR2 YSLEER. In nucleotides, the CDR3 is TGCGCCAGCAGCCAATTGGGACTATACACCGGGGAGCTGTTTTTT. Protein: CASSQLGLYTGELFF.

The chain joins TRBV2 to TRBJ2-1, with 8 bases fitting TRBD2. V was clipped by 1 base and J by 1 base; unmatched bases: 3. The germline CDR1 and CDR2 sequences are SNHLY and FYNNEI. CDR3 length equals 16 residues. CDR3 sequence reads: CASSEEVAGSYNEQFF. The CDR3 nucleotides read TGTGCCAGCAGTGAAGAGGTAGCGGGGTCCTACAATGAGCAGTTCTTC. The complete variable domain, with remaining parts taken from reference TRBV2 and TRBJ2-1, reads EPEVTQTPSHQVTQMGQEVILRCVPISNHLYFYWYRQILGQKVEFLVSFYNNEISEKSEIFDDQFSVERPDGSNFTLKIRSTKLEDSAMYFCASSEEVAGSYNEQFFGPGTRLTVL.

The V gene is TRBV28, the J gene TRBJ2-7; 8 positions agree with TRBD1. The germline V gene has CDR1 MDHEN and CDR2 SYDVKM. Losses at the gene ends were 5 bases for V and 2 bases for J; bases not matched to a gene: 5. The CDR3 is made up of 14 amino acids. CDR3: CASSPIQGAYEQYF. CDR3 sequence (DNA): TGTGCCAGCAGTCCTATACAGGGGGCCTACGAGCAGTACTTC.